This entry is about one T cell receptor beta chain. Assay: immunoSEQ multiplex PCR; the TCRdb copy retains only in-frame clones and omits some. This table holds more than 200,000 clones, more than 75% found once. This specimen comes from a study of blood T cell repertoires in COVID-19. CDR3 size: 16 residues. V shed 0 bases, J shed 2 bases, and the junction held 4 bases outside the gene matches. Per germline, CDR1 MNHEY and CDR2 SVGEGT. The TCR comes from a man aged 25-40 years in a cohort exposed to, infected with or recovered from COVID-19 (not recorded which). Sequenced sample: PBMCs or T cells enriched from blood (not recorded which). The genes are TRBV6-2 or TRBV6-3 and TRBJ2-1; TRBD2 aligns across 7 bases. The CDR3: CASSYSASGAYNEQFF. The CDR3 DNA reads TGTGCCAGCAGTTACTCTGCTAGCGGCGCCTACAATGAGCAGTTCTTC.